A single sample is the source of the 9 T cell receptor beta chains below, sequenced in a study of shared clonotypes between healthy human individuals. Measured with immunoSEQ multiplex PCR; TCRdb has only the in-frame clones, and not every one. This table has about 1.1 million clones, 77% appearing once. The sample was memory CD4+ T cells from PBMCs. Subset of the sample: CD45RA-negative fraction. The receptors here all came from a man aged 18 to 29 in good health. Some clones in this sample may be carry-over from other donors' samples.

The CDR3 region is CASSPAGGVDTQYF. CDR3 coding DNA: TGTGCCAGCAGCCCCGCGGGAGGGGTAGATACGCAGTATTTT. The chain links TRBV5-4 to TRBJ2-3, with 9 bases fitting TRBD2. This CDR3 contains 14 residues. V lost 4 bases to trimming and J lost 5 bases; unmatched junction nucleotides: 5. CDR1 and CDR2 from the germline V gene are SGHNT and YYREEE (reference sequence).

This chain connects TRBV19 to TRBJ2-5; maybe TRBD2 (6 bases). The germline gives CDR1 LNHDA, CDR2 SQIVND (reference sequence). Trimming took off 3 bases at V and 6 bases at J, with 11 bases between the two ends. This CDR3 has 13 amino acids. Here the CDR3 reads CASSMPGEKTQYF. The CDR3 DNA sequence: TGTGCCAGTAGTATGCCGGGGGAGAAGACCCAGTACTTC.

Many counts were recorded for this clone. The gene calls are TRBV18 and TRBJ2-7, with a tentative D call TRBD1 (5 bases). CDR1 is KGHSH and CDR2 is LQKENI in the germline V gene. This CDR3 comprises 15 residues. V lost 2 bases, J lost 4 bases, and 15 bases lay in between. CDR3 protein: CASSPGRVGLYEQYF. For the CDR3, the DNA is TGTGCCAGCTCACCAGGCAGGGTGGGGTTGTACGAGCAGTACTTC.

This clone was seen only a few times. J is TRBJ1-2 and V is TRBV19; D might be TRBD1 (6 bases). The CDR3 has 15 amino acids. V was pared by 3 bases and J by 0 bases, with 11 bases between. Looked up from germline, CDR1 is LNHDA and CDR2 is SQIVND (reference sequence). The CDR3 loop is CASSIGDKANYGYTF. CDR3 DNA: TGTGCCAGTAGTATCGGGGACAAAGCTAACTATGGCTACACCTTC.

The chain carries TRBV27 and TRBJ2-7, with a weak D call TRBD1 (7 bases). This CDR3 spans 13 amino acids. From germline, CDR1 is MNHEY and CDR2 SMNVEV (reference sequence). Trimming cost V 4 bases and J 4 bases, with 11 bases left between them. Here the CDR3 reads CASSSRGEYEQYF. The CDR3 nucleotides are TGTGCCAGCAGTTCCAGGGGGGAATACGAGCAGTACTTC.

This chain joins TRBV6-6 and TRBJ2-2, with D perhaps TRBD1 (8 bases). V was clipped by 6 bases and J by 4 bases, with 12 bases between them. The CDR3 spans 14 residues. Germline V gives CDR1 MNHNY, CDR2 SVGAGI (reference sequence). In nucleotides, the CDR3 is TGTGCCAGCAGACAGGGGGGGAGCACCGGGGAGCTGTTTTTT. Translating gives CASRQGGSTGELFF.

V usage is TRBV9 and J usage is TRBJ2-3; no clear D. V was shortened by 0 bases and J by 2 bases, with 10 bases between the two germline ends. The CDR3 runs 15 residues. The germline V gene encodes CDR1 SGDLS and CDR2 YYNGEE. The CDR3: CASSVGVKDTDTQYF. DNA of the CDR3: TGTGCCAGCAGCGTAGGCGTAAAGGACACAGATACGCAGTATTTT.

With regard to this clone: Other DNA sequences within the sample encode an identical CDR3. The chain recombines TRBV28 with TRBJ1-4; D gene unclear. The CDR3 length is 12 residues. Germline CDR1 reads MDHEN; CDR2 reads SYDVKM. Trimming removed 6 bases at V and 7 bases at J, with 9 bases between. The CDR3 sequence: CASSLPGEKLFF. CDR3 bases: TGTGCCAGCAGCCTCCCTGGTGAAAAACTGTTTTTT.

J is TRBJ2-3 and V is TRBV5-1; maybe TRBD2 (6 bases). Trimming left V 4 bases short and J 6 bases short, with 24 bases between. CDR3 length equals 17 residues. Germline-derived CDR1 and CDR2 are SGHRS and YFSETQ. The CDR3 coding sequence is TGCGCCAGCAGCGAGCTGTTGGGTAGCGGAACCGGGGATACGCAGTATTTT. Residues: CASSELLGSGTGDTQYF. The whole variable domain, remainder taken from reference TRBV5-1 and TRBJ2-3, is KAGVTQTPRYLIKTRGQQVTLSCSPISGHRSVSWYQQTPGQGLQFLFEYFSETQRNKGNFPGRFSGRQFSNSRSEMNVSTLELGDSALYLCASSELLGSGTGDTQYFGPGTRLTVL.